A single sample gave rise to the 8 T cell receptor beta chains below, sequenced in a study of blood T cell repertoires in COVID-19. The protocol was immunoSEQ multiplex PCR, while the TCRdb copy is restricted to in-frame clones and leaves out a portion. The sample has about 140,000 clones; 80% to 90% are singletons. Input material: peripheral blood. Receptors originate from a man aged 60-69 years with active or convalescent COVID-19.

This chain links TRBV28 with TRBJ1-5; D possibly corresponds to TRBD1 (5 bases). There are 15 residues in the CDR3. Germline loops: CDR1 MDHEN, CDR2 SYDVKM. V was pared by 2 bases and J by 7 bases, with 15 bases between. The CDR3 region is CASSLGSLGAQPQHF. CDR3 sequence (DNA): TGTGCCAGCAGTTTAGGCAGTCTTGGGGCACAGCCCCAGCATTTT.

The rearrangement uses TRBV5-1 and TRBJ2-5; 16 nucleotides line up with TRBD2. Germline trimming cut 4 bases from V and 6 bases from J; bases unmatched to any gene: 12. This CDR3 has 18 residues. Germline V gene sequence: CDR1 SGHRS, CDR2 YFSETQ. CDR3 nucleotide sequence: TGCGCCAGCAGCCCGGGACTAGCGGGAGGGCCAGTGATAAAGACCCAGTACTTC. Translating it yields CASSPGLAGGPVIKTQYF.

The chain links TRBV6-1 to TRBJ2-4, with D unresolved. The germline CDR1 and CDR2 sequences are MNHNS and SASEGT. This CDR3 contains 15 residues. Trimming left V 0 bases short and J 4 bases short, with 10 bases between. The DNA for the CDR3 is TGTGCCAGCAGTGAAGCGCGGTCCGGGAAAAACATTCAGTACTTC. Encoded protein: CASSEARSGKNIQYF.

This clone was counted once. The CDR3, as DNA: TGTGCCTGGAGTGTAACCGGGTTTGATTCACCCCTCCACTTT. Protein: CAWSVTGFDSPLHF. This sequence joins TRBV30 and TRBJ1-6, with unresolved D. The CDR3 is made up of 14 amino acids. The germline V gene encodes CDR1 GTSNPN and CDR2 SVGIG (reference sequence). V lost 0 bases and J lost 8, with 11 bases in between.

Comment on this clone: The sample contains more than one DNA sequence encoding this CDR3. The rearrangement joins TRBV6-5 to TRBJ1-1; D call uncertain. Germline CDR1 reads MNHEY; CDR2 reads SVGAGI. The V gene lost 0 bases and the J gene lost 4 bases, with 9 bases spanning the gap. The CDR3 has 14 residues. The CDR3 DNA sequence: TGTGCCAGCAGTTACTCGAGTGGAGGCACTGAAGCTTTCTTT. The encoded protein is CASSYSSGGTEAFF.

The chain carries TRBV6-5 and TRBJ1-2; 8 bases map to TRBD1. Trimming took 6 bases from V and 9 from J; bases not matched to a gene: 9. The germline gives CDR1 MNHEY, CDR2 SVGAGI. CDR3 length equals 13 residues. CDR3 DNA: TGTGCCAGCAGCGAGACAGGGGAAACAAGCTACACCTTC. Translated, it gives CASSETGETSYTF.

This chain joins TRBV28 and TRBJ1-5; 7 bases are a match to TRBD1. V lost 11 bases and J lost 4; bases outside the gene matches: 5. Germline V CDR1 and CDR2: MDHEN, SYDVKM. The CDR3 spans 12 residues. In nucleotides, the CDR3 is TGTGCCTGTAGACAGGGAAATCAGCCCCAGCATTTT. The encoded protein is CACRQGNQPQHF.

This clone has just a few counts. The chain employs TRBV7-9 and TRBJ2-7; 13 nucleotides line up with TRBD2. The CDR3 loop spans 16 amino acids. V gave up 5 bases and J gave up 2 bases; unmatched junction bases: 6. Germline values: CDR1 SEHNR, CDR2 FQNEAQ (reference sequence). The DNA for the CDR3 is TGTGCCAGCAGCCTGCTAGGACTAGCGGGAGCCTACGAGCAGTACTTC. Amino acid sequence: CASSLLGLAGAYEQYF. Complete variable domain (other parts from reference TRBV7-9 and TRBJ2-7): DTGVSQNPRHKITKRGQNVTFRCDPISEHNRLYWYRQTLGQGPEFLTYFQNEAQLEKSRLLSDRFSAERPKGSFSTLEIQRTEQGDSAMYLCASSLLGLAGAYEQYFGPGTRLTVT.